The rows below give T cell receptor beta chains drawn from one sample of a study of blood T cell repertoires in COVID-19. Profiling relied on immunoSEQ multiplex PCR, and the TCRdb table lists in-frame clones only, not all of them. The sample records tens of thousands of clones, around 85% being singletons. Specimen: peripheral blood. The receptor set was obtained from a man in his fifties or sixties with active COVID-19. Both conserved end residues are part of each CDR3. A D gene is named only where the DNA matches it firmly. Expanded clones are given a class, and other clones once, few, many or no size at all.

clone_size: once
d_call: .
j_call: TRBJ1-3
v_call: TRBV19
cdr3_nt: TGTGCCAGTACTTCCCCGCCGAGCTCTGGAAACACCATATATTTT
cdr3_aa: CASTSPPSSGNTIYF

clone_size: .
d_call: TRBD2
j_call: TRBJ2-7
v_call: TRBV6-6
cdr3_nt: TGTGCCAGCAGTTTTAGCGGGGGGGCGAACGAGCAGTACTTC
cdr3_aa: CASSFSGGANEQYF

clone_size: .
d_call: TRBD1
j_call: TRBJ2-3
v_call: TRBV29-1
cdr3_nt: TGCAGCGTTGATAAAGGCGGGACAGGGATCGGAGATACGCAGTATTTT
cdr3_aa: CSVDKGGTGIGDTQYF

clone_size: once
d_call: .
j_call: TRBJ2-7
v_call: TRBV4-2
cdr3_nt: TGTGCCAGCAGCCTGGAGGGGGCATCGGGGGAGCAGTACTTC
cdr3_aa: CASSLEGASGEQYF

clone_size: .
d_call: TRBD2
j_call: TRBJ2-7
v_call: TRBV6-2/TRBV6-3
cdr3_nt: TGTGCCAGCAGGCCTAGCGGGGGGGCTTTCGAGCAGTACTTC
cdr3_aa: CASRPSGGAFEQYF

clone_size: .
d_call: TRBD1
j_call: TRBJ1-1
v_call: TRBV27
cdr3_nt: TGTGCCAGCAGTTTAGTGAGGGGGGACAGGGGAAAAGCTTTCTTT
cdr3_aa: CASSLVRGDRGKAFF

clone_size: once
d_call: TRBD2
j_call: TRBJ2-1
v_call: TRBV12-3/TRBV12-4
cdr3_nt: TGTGCCAGCACCCTCTGGGGGGGGAATGAGCAGTTCTTC
cdr3_aa: CASTLWGGNEQFF

clone_size: .
d_call: TRBD1
j_call: TRBJ1-1
v_call: TRBV18
cdr3_nt: TGTGCCAGCTCAACGGGACAGGGATTGACTGAAGCTTTCTTT
cdr3_aa: CASSTGQGLTEAFF

clone_size: .
d_call: TRBD2
j_call: TRBJ2-5
v_call: TRBV5-4
cdr3_nt: TGTGCCAGCAGCTTGACTAGCGGGCAAGAGACCCAGTACTTC
cdr3_aa: CASSLTSGQETQYF

clone_size: once
d_call: TRBD1
j_call: TRBJ1-2
v_call: TRBV6-2/TRBV6-3
cdr3_nt: TGTGCCAGCAGTAGCCGGGACAGGGGGTTTTTCGGCTACACCTTC
cdr3_aa: CASSSRDRGFFGYTF

clone_size: .
d_call: .
j_call: TRBJ1-2
v_call: TRBV5-1
cdr3_nt: TGCGCCAGCAGCTCCCAGGGGAACTATGGCTACACCTTC
cdr3_aa: CASSSQGNYGYTF

clone_size: .
d_call: .
j_call: TRBJ2-5
v_call: TRBV10-3
cdr3_nt: TGTGCCATCAGTGGGAGAGGCGGGACCCTCCAAGAGACCCAGTACTTC
cdr3_aa: CAISGRGGTLQETQYF

clone_size: .
d_call: .
j_call: TRBJ2-2
v_call: TRBV9
cdr3_nt: TGTGCCAGCAGCGTAGAAGGGGGGGCCTACACCGGGGAGCTGTTTTTT
cdr3_aa: CASSVEGGAYTGELFF

clone_size: medium-sized
d_call: .
j_call: TRBJ1-2
v_call: TRBV7-2
cdr3_nt: TGTGCCAGCAGCTTAGGTTACGTCGGTTACACCTTC
cdr3_aa: CASSLGYVGYTF

clone_size: .
d_call: .
j_call: TRBJ1-1
v_call: TRBV5-1
cdr3_nt: TGCGCCAGCAGCTTGGGATCTACGGTGAACACTGAAGCTTTCTTT
cdr3_aa: CASSLGSTVNTEAFF

clone_size: .
d_call: TRBD1
j_call: TRBJ1-2
v_call: TRBV10-3
cdr3_nt: TGTGCCACCGAGGGACAGGGCGGACTTGGCTATGGCTACACCTTC
cdr3_aa: CATEGQGGLGYGYTF